A single sample gave rise to the 21 T cell receptor beta chains below, sequenced in a study of shared clonotypes between healthy human individuals (dated by TCRdb to between 2020 and 2021). Library construction relied on the immunoSEQ multiplex PCR assay. TCRdb retrieved this table from immuneACCESS and kept in-frame rearrangements only. Not all clones are present; in checked studies, unresolved V genes account for under half, and no reason is known for the remainder. Here the sample has about 710,000 clones; 60% to 75% occur a single time. 1.5% to 2% of the sample belongs to the ten largest clones. Sequenced sample: memory CD4+ T cells sorted from blood. Taken with the paper, the label for cell subset or site translates to: CD45RA-negative fraction. The receptors shown here come from a young woman in good health.

The chain carries TRBV7-6 and TRBJ2-7; weak D call: TRBD2 (6 bases). The CDR3 consists of 17 residues. V was shortened by 0 bases and J by 2 bases, with 17 bases between the two germline ends. Germline loops: CDR1 SGHVS, CDR2 FNYEAQ. CDR3 coding DNA: TGTGCCAGCAGCTTAGCAGCGGCGGGGCTAGTTCCCTACGAGCAGTACTTC. Translation gives CASSLAAAGLVPYEQYF.

The chain links TRBV5-4 to TRBJ1-1; 12 positions match TRBD1. The germline gives CDR1 SGHNT, CDR2 YYREEE (reference sequence). J lost 11 bases, V lost 4 bases, and 9 bases had no gene match. The CDR3 consists of 14 residues. In DNA, the CDR3 is TGTGCCAGCAGCCCACCGGGACAGGGGGCGAGGGCTTTCTTT. Translated: CASSPPGQGARAFF. The variable domain in full, completed from reference TRBV5-4 and TRBJ1-1, reads ETGVTQSPTHLIKTRGQQVTLRCSSQSGHNTVSWYQQALGQGPQFIFQYYREEENGRGNFPPRFSGLQFPNYSSELNVNALELDDSALYLCASSPPGQGARAFFGQGTRLTVV.

This chain joins TRBV7-2 and TRBJ2-7; D unresolved. CDR1 and CDR2 from the germline V gene are SGHTA and FQGNSA. V was pared by 5 bases and J by 2 bases, with 16 bases between. The CDR3 is 15 residues long. The CDR3 region is CASSPVALVPYEQYF. CDR3 bases: TGTGCCAGCAGCCCTGTCGCGCTAGTCCCCTACGAGCAGTACTTC. Using reference TRBV7-2 and TRBJ2-7 for the parts outside the CDR3, the full variable domain is GAGVSQSPSNKVTEKGKDVELRCDPISGHTALYWYRQSLGQGLEFLIYFQGNSAPDKSGLPSDRFSAERTGGSVSTLTIQRTQQEDSAVYLCASSPVALVPYEQYFGPGTRLTVT.

The V call is TRBV9, the J call TRBJ1-3; D might be TRBD1 (5 bases). CDR3 length: 16 amino acids. Looked up from germline, CDR1 is SGDLS and CDR2 is YYNGEE. The V gene lost 4 bases and the J gene lost 0 bases, with 14 bases spanning the gap. The CDR3 here is CASSRDASYSGNTIYF. CDR3 DNA sequence: TGTGCCAGCAGCCGGGACGCCAGTTACTCTGGAAACACCATATATTTT.

V usage is TRBV10-3 and J usage is TRBJ2-7; 7 bases map to TRBD1. The CDR3 covers 13 residues. The V gene's germline CDR1 is ENHRY and CDR2 SYGVKD. V lost 4 bases and J lost 5; bases outside the gene matches: 5. The DNA of the CDR3 is TGTGCCATCAGTGCCTTTGACAGGGACGAGCAGTACTTC. This sequence encodes CAISAFDRDEQYF.

The sample holds one count of this clone. The chain uses TRBV19 and TRBJ1-2; 11 bases align to TRBD1. Germline values: CDR1 LNHDA, CDR2 SQIVND (reference sequence). V trimming: 5 bases; J trimming: 4 bases; junction bases outside the gene matches: 6. The CDR3 runs 15 residues. CDR3 DNA: TGTGCCAGTAGTGACGGACAGGGGGCTCTCTATGGCTACACCTTC. This gives the protein CASSDGQGALYGYTF.

This chain uses TRBV7-9 with TRBJ1-2, with D tentatively TRBD1 (5 bases). The CDR3 spans 13 residues. Germline V gene lookup returns CDR1 SEHNR and CDR2 FQNEAQ (reference sequence). Trimming cost V 5 bases and J 8 bases, with 15 bases left between them. The CDR3 reads CASSRGDLGGYTF. The CDR3 nucleotides are TGTGCCAGCAGCCGAGGGGATCTTGGGGGCTACACCTTC.

This clone was detected once. This chain links TRBV5-1 with TRBJ2-1, with 13 bases lining up with TRBD2. The length of the CDR3 is 17 residues. V gave up 4 bases and J gave up 7 bases; unmatched junction bases: 11. Germline assignment: CDR1 SGHRS and CDR2 YFSETQ. This CDR3 is CASSAGTSGRAINEQFF. The CDR3 DNA follows: TGCGCCAGCAGCGCAGGAACTAGCGGGAGGGCGATTAATGAGCAGTTCTTC.

The chain employs TRBV7-3 and TRBJ2-7; 8 bases agree with TRBD2. Trimming at V came to 5 bases and at J to 5 bases, leaving 8 bases not matched to a gene. The V gene's germline CDR1 is SGHTA and CDR2 FQGTGA. This CDR3 comprises 14 residues. This CDR3 reads CASSPTSGTDEQYF. The CDR3 region has the DNA TGTGCCAGCAGCCCTACTAGCGGTACGGACGAGCAGTACTTC. Full variable domain (rest looked up from reference TRBV7-3 and TRBJ2-7): GAGVSQTPSNKVTEKGKYVELRCDPISGHTALYWYRQSLGQGPEFLIYFQGTGAADDSGLPNDRFFAVRPEGSVSTLKIQRTERGDSAVYLCASSPTSGTDEQYFGPGTRLTVT.

This chain joins TRBV28 and TRBJ1-1, with 7 bases that match TRBD1. Looked up from germline, CDR1 is MDHEN and CDR2 is SYDVKM. After removal of 4 bases from V and 4 bases from J, the junction contained 3 bases not matched to a gene. This CDR3 is 13 amino acids long. In nucleotides, the CDR3 is TGTGCCAGCAGTTCACAGGGGTTCACTGAAGCTTTCTTT. Translation gives CASSSQGFTEAFF.

The chain uses TRBV5-4 and TRBJ2-1, with D maybe TRBD2 (6 bases). Trimming removed 5 bases at V and 8 bases at J, with 23 bases between. The germline V gene has CDR1 SGHNT and CDR2 YYREEE (reference sequence). The CDR3 length is 16 residues. The CDR3: CASRPPLAKGWDEQFF. CDR3 bases: TGTGCCAGCAGACCACCACTAGCTAAGGGTTGGGATGAGCAGTTCTTC.

The CDR3 nucleotides are TGTGCCAGCAGCTTGGTCCCGGGGGATGGCTACACCTTC. Its protein is CASSLVPGDGYTF. The chain uses TRBV7-8 and TRBJ1-2; D may be TRBD1 (5 bases). The CDR3 has 13 amino acids. Trimming removed 3 bases from V and 6 bases from J, with 11 bases in between. The germline gives CDR1 SGHVS, CDR2 FQNEAQ.

The chain links TRBV19 to TRBJ1-1; D unclear. Germline loops: CDR1 LNHDA, CDR2 SQIVND (reference sequence). This CDR3 has 13 residues. V shed 6 bases and J shed 1 base, with 9 bases lying between them. CDR3 residues: CASSPVSNTEAFF. The CDR3, as DNA: TGTGCCAGTAGCCCCGTGTCGAACACTGAAGCTTTCTTT.

This clone occurred once. The rearrangement joins TRBV4-1 to TRBJ2-7; 8 bases line up with TRBD2. Unmatched junction bases numbered 7, after V lost 3 bases and J lost 3 bases. The germline V gene has CDR1 MGHRA and CDR2 YSYEKL. This CDR3 region has 15 residues. The CDR3 nucleotides are TGCGCCAGCAGCCACGGGAGGGCGGGGGTCTACGAGCAGTACTTC. This gives the protein CASSHGRAGVYEQYF.

The gene calls are TRBV18 and TRBJ2-7, with D possibly TRBD2 on 5 matching bases. The CDR3 extends over 18 amino acids. The germline V and J ends were trimmed by 2 bases and 0 bases, with 20 bases remaining between them. Germline V lookup: CDR1 KGHSH, CDR2 LQKENI. CDR3 nucleotide sequence: TGTGCCAGCTCACCAGCGGCGAGGACGGGGTGGAGCTCCTACGAGCAGTACTTC. Its protein is CASSPAARTGWSSYEQYF.

The V call is TRBV5-1, the J call TRBJ2-1, with 14 bases identical to TRBD2. This CDR3 contains 17 residues. CDR1 SGHRS and CDR2 YFSETQ come from the germline V gene. J lost 7 bases, V lost 4 bases, and 10 bases had no gene match. The CDR3 region has the DNA TGCGCCAGCAGCGTGGAGGGACTAGCGGGAGTCTCGAATGAGCAGTTCTTC. Its protein product is CASSVEGLAGVSNEQFF.

This clone has a single count. In DNA, the CDR3 is TGTGCCAGCAATAGCCCAGGGCAGGTCGGCTACACCTTC. Protein product: CASNSPGQVGYTF. V usage is TRBV6-1 and J usage is TRBJ1-2; possibly TRBD1 for D (5 bases). The germline V gene has CDR1 MNHNS and CDR2 SASEGT. CDR3 length: 13 amino acids. Trimming stripped 7 bases from V and 8 bases from J, with 17 bases between.

The chain links TRBV7-9 to TRBJ1-6; D not certain. The CDR3 loop spans 14 amino acids. Trimming stripped 1 base from V and 10 bases from J, with 11 bases between. CDR1 is SEHNR and CDR2 is FQNEAQ in the germline V gene (reference sequence). CDR3 region: CASSLDEGSSPLHF. CDR3 nucleotide sequence: TGTGCCAGCAGCTTAGATGAGGGATCCTCACCCCTCCACTTT.

This clone appeared a few times. The V gene is TRBV10-3, the J gene TRBJ1-1; TRBD1 aligns across 9 bases. The CDR3 is made up of 14 amino acids. V dropped 6 bases and J dropped 7; count of bases not matched to a gene: 9. From germline, CDR1 is ENHRY and CDR2 SYGVKD. CDR3 region: CAIRWDRDGGEAFF. For the CDR3, the DNA is TGTGCCATCAGGTGGGACAGGGACGGTGGTGAAGCTTTCTTT.

The chain joins TRBV7-8 to TRBJ1-2, with no clear D. The ends were cut back, 3 bases at V and 0 bases at J, with 11 bases in the middle. The CDR3 extends over 15 amino acids. The V gene's germline CDR1 is SGHVS and CDR2 FQNEAQ. CDR3 sequence: CASSFQLNSNYGYTF. CDR3 DNA sequence: TGTGCCAGCAGCTTCCAGTTGAACTCTAACTATGGCTACACCTTC.

CDR3 protein: CASSPRVTGELFF. In nucleotides, the CDR3 is TGTGCCAGCAGCCCCAGGGTCACCGGGGAGCTGTTTTTT. The chain employs TRBV2 and TRBJ2-2; D might be TRBD1 (5 bases). This CDR3 comprises 13 residues. CDR1 SNHLY and CDR2 FYNNEI come from the germline V gene. Trimming cost V 6 bases and J 4 bases, with 9 bases left between them.